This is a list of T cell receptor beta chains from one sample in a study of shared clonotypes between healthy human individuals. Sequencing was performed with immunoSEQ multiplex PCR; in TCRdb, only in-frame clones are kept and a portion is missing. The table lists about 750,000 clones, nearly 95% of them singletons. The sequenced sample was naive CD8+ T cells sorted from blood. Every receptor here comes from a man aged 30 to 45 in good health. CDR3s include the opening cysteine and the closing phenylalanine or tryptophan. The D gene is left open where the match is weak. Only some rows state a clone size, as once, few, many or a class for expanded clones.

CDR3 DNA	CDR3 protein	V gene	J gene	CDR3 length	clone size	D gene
TGTGCCAGCAGTTTATCGGCTAGCGGGAGTGTTGAGCAGTTCTTC	CASSLSASGSVEQFF	TRBV27	TRBJ2-1	15	.	TRBD2
TGTGCCACCAGCGGAGGGACAGGGGTTGGTACCGGGGAGCTGTTTTTT	CATSGGTGVGTGELFF	TRBV15	TRBJ2-2	16	once	TRBD1
TGTGCCAGCAGCATCCCTAGCGGGGGGGGCAATGAGCAGTTCTTC	CASSIPSGGGNEQFF	TRBV7-2	TRBJ2-1	15	.	TRBD2
TGCAGCGTTGTCCGGAACACCGGGGAGCTGTTTTTT	CSVVRNTGELFF	TRBV29-1	TRBJ2-2	12	.	.
TGTGCCAGCAGTGAATTGACCGGGACAGCCTACGAGCAGTACTTC	CASSELTGTAYEQYF	TRBV6-1	TRBJ2-7	15	.	TRBD1
TGTGCCAGCATTACCTCCAACGTAAACATTCAGTACTTC	CASITSNVNIQYF	TRBV5-8	TRBJ2-4	13	.	.
TGTGCCAGCAGCTTGGGCCGCACAGATACGCAGTATTTT	CASSLGRTDTQYF	TRBV5-6	TRBJ2-3	13	.	.
TGTGCCAGCAGCTTGGCTTCAGGACGGACCAGAGGTGTTAATGAAAAACTGTTTTTT	CASSLASGRTRGVNEKLFF	TRBV5-6	TRBJ1-4	19	.	.
TGTGCCAGCATAAGGGAAGGTATAAATGAGCAGTTCTTC	CASIREGINEQFF	TRBV25-1	TRBJ2-1	13	.	.
TGTGCCAGCAGCTCCCCCCGGGCAGGGTTGGTCAAAAACATTCAGTACTTC	CASSSPRAGLVKNIQYF	TRBV5-5	TRBJ2-4	17	.	.
TGTGCCAGCAGTTTAACCTTCGGGGGGTCGGATGGCTACACCTTC	CASSLTFGGSDGYTF	TRBV28	TRBJ1-2	15	.	.
TGTGCCAGCAGCTTTGGACTAATAAACACCGGGGAGCTGTTTTTT	CASSFGLINTGELFF	TRBV5-8	TRBJ2-2	15	.	.
TGTGCCAGTTGGGGGGTAGACAGGGGATATGGCTACACCTTC	CASWGVDRGYGYTF	TRBV27	TRBJ1-2	14	once	TRBD1
TGCAGCGTTGTGTCCCAGGAAGTCAATGAAAAACTGTTTTTT	CSVVSQEVNEKLFF	TRBV29-1	TRBJ1-4	14	.	.
TGTGCCAGCAGCGTAGTAGGGGGGGATTTTGAGACCCAGTACTTC	CASSVVGGDFETQYF	TRBV9	TRBJ2-5	15	.	.
TGTGCCAGCAGCTTAGCCGGGACAGGCATGTACGAGCAGTACTTC	CASSLAGTGMYEQYF	TRBV7-9	TRBJ2-7	15	.	TRBD1
TGTGCCAGCAGTTTGGCGGGACAGGGGGGATACACTGAAGCTTTCTTT	CASSLAGQGGYTEAFF	TRBV28	TRBJ1-1	16	.	TRBD1
TGTGCCAGCAGCTCCACTGAAGCTTTCTTT	CASSSTEAFF	TRBV11-2	TRBJ1-1	10	.	.
TGCGCCAGCAGTCCCAGACAGGGGGTCCTACTCAGCTCCTACAATGAGCAGTTCTTC	CASSPRQGVLLSSYNEQFF	TRBV10-2	TRBJ2-1	19	.	TRBD1
TGTGCCAGCATACGGGCTAGTCGCACAGATACGCAGTATTTT	CASIRASRTDTQYF	TRBV7-9	TRBJ2-3	14	.	.
TGTGCCAGCAGTCCTAGTGGCCTAGCGGGAGGTGAGCAGTTCTTC	CASSPSGLAGGEQFF	TRBV27	TRBJ2-1	15	.	TRBD2
TGTGCCAGCGAGCCCATAACTGGGGCCGGTGAGCAGTACTTC	CASEPITGAGEQYF	TRBV2	TRBJ2-7	14	.	.
TGTGCCAGCAGCTTCCGGCAGGGAATGAACACTGAAGCTTTCTTT	CASSFRQGMNTEAFF	TRBV7-9	TRBJ1-1	15	.	.
TGTGCCAGCAGTTTGAAAGGCTTTGAAGCTTTCTTT	CASSLKGFEAFF	TRBV6-5	TRBJ1-1	12	.	.
TGTGCCAGTAGTATTTCTATCTCCCTGGAGCAGTACTTC	CASSISISLEQYF	TRBV19	TRBJ2-7	13	.	.
TGCGCCAGCAGCTTGTCGGGGGGCCTGTCCTACAATGAGCAGTTCTTC	CASSLSGGLSYNEQFF	TRBV5-1	TRBJ2-1	16	once	.
TGTGCCAGCAGCTCCTTCCTAGCGGACCGCTCCTACGAGCAGTACTTC	CASSSFLADRSYEQYF	TRBV11-3	TRBJ2-7	16	.	TRBD2
TGTGCCAGCAGCTTAGCGGTCCGTGGTCTGTTCTTC	CASSLAVRGLFF	TRBV7-2	TRBJ2-1	12	.	.
TGTGCCAGCAGCCCGGCGAGTAGCGGGAGGTTTTATACGCAGTATTTT	CASSPASSGRFYTQYF	TRBV11-2	TRBJ2-3	16	.	TRBD2
TGTGCCAGCAGTCCCGCGGTTTACAATGAGCAGTTCTTC	CASSPAVYNEQFF	TRBV27	TRBJ2-1	13	.	.
TGTGCCACCAGCAGAGATCAGCGGGGGGCGACGGTCGACGAGCAGTACTTC	CATSRDQRGATVDEQYF	TRBV15	TRBJ2-7	17	.	TRBD2
TGTGCCAGCAGCCATAGGTCTTGGCCCTCCTACAATGAGCAGTTCTTC	CASSHRSWPSYNEQFF	TRBV14	TRBJ2-1	16	.	.
TGTGCCAGCAGCGGACGGACAGGGGGCGCTTATGGCTACACCTTC	CASSGRTGGAYGYTF	TRBV9	TRBJ1-2	15	.	TRBD1
TGTGCCAGCAGCTTAGTAGAGTCCTACGAGCAGTACTTC	CASSLVESYEQYF	TRBV7-9	TRBJ2-7	13	.	.
TGTGCCAGCAGTGAAGAGGACAGGAATGAGCAGTTCTTC	CASSEEDRNEQFF	TRBV6-4	TRBJ2-1	13	medium-sized	TRBD1
TGTGCCACCAAAATGGACAGCAATTCGGATACGCAGTATTTT	CATKMDSNSDTQYF	TRBV10-3	TRBJ2-3	14	.	.
TGTGCTAGTGGTTTGGTCACCCCCGGGACACAAGTTTATTCTGGCTACACCTTC	CASGLVTPGTQVYSGYTF	TRBV12-5	TRBJ1-2	18	.	.
TGTGCCAGTAGAGACCGACAGGGGTCATACATGAACACTGAAGCTTTCTTT	CASRDRQGSYMNTEAFF	TRBV19	TRBJ1-1	17	.	TRBD1
TGTGCCAGCAGCTTACCCCTGGGAGGGGCCGGTGAAGCTTTCTTT	CASSLPLGGAGEAFF	TRBV11-1	TRBJ1-1	15	.	.
TGCGCCAGCAGCCCCCGGCAGAGTTTAACAGATACGCAGTATTTT	CASSPRQSLTDTQYF	TRBV4-1	TRBJ2-3	15	.	.